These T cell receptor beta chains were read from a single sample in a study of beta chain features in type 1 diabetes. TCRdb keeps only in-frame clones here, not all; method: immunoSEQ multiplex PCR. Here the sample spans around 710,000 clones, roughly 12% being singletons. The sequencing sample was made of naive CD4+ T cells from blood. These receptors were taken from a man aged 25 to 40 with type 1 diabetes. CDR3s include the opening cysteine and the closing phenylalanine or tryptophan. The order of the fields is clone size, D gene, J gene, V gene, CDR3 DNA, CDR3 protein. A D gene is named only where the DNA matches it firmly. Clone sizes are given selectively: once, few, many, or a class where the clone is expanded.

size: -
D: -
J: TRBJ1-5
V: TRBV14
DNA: TGTGCCAGCAGCCCCGGTGCGGGGCCCCAGCATTTT
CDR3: CASSPGAGPQHF

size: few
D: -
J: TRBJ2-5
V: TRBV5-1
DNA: TGCGCCAGCAGATTAGGTCAAGAGACCCAGTACTTC
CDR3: CASRLGQETQYF

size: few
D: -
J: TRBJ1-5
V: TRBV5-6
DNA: TGTGCCAGCAGCTTTCAGACAGACAATCAGCCCCAGCATTTT
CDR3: CASSFQTDNQPQHF

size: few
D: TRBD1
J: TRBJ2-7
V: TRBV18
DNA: TGTGCCAGCTCACCACCGGGACAGGGGCTCTACGAGCAGTACTTC
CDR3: CASSPPGQGLYEQYF

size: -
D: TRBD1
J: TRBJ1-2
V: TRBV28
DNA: TGTGCCAGCAGTCTCCGGGACAGGGGACGGGGCTACACCTTC
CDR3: CASSLRDRGRGYTF

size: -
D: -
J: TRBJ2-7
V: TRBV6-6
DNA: TGTGCCAGCAGATTTTCTCGGGGGCAAAACTCCTACGAGCAGTACTTC
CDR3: CASRFSRGQNSYEQYF

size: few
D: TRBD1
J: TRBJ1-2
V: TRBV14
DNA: TGTGCCAGCAGCCGCGGACAGGGGTATGGCTACACCTTC
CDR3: CASSRGQGYGYTF

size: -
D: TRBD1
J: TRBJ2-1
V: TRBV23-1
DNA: TGCGCCAGCAGATACAGGGGGGAAGATGAGCAGTTCTTC
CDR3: CASRYRGEDEQFF

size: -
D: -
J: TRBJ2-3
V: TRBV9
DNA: TGTGCCAACAGCGCGGGTTCGTGGGGGCTCTTCACAGATACGCAGTATTTT
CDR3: CANSAGSWGLFTDTQYF

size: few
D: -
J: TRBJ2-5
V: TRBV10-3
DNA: TGTGCCATCAGTACGGACTTGCTCGGGGAGACCCAGTACTTC
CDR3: CAISTDLLGETQYF

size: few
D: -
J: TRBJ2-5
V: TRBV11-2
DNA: TGTGCCAGCAGCTTGTTAAGGGGGCAAGAGACCCAGTACTTC
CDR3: CASSLLRGQETQYF

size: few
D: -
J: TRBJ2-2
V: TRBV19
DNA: TGTGCCAGTAACAGGCGGCAGGGGTCCACCGGGGAGCTGTTTTTT
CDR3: CASNRRQGSTGELFF

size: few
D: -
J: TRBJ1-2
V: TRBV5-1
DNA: TGCGCCAGCAGCTCCCAGTCGAATGGCTACACCTTC
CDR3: CASSSQSNGYTF

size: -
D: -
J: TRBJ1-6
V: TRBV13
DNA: TGTGCCAGCAGCTTAGGGGGGGTTCCGGTCTCACCCCTCCACTTT
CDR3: CASSLGGVPVSPLHF

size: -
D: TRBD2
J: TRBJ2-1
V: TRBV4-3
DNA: TGCGCCAGCAGCCAAGATCCTTGGACTAGCGGAACCAACAATGAGCAGTTCTTC
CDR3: CASSQDPWTSGTNNEQFF

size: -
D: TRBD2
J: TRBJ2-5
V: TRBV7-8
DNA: TGTGCCAGCAGCTTAGTAGGCCGTGGCGGGAGGGAGACCCAGTACTTC
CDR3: CASSLVGRGGRETQYF

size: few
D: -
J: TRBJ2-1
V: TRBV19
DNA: TGTGCCAGCAAAGGGGGACCCAGCTCCTACAATGAGCAGTTCTTC
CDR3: CASKGGPSSYNEQFF

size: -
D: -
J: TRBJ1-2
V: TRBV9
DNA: TGTGCCAGCAGCGTATTGGGCAGCGGGAACTATGGCTACACCTTC
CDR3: CASSVLGSGNYGYTF

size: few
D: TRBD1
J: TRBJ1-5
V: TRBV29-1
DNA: TGCAGCGTCACAAAGGGGGCAAGCAATCAGCCCCAGCATTTT
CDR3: CSVTKGASNQPQHF

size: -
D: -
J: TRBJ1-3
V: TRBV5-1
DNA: TGCGCCAGCAGCTCGGGCCTTTCTGGAAACACCATATATTTT
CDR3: CASSSGLSGNTIYF

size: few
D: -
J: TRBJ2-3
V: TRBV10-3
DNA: TGTGCCATCAGGTATGGAACCACAGATACGCAGTATTTT
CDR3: CAIRYGTTDTQYF

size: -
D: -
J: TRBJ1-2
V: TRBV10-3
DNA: TGTGCCATCAGTGGGGGTCTTAACTATGGCTACACCTTC
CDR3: CAISGGLNYGYTF

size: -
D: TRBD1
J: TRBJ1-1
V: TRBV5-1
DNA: TGCGCCAGCAGCTTGTGGCCCCCACAGGGGGCTAACACTGAAGCTTTCTTT
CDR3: CASSLWPPQGANTEAFF

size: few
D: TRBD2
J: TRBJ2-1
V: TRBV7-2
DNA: TGTGCCAGCAGCTTAGGCGGGGGTAACAATGAGCAGTTCTTC
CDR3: CASSLGGGNNEQFF

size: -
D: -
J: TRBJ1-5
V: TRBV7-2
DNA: TGTGCCAGCAGCGCACAGGAGTGGCCCCAGCATTTT
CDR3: CASSAQEWPQHF

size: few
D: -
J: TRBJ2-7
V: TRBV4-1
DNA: TGCGCCAGCAGCCAAGAACAGGAATCCTACGAGCAGTACTTC
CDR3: CASSQEQESYEQYF

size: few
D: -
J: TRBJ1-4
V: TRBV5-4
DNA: TGTGCCAGCAGCCTCGGGACCACGGGAGAAAAACTGTTTTTT
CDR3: CASSLGTTGEKLFF

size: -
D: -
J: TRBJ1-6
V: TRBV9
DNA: TGTGCCAGCAGCGTAGTGGCAGCTGGAAATTCACCCCTCCACTTT
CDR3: CASSVVAAGNSPLHF

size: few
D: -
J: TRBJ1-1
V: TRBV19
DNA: TGTGCCAGTAGTATAGAGCTCCGGAACACTGAAGCTTTCTTT
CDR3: CASSIELRNTEAFF

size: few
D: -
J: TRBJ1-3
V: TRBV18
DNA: TGTGCCAGCTCACCCACAGACACTGGAAACACCATATATTTT
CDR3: CASSPTDTGNTIYF

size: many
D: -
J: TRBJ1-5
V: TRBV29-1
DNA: TGCAGCGTTGCGTCTGACAGTAGCAATCAGCCCCAGCATTTT
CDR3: CSVASDSSNQPQHF

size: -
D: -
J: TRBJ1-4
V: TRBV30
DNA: TGTGCCTGGAGTGTGGGAGAAAAACTGTTTTTT
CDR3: CAWSVGEKLFF

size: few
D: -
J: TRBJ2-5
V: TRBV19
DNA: TGTGCCAGTAGTGGCGCGGGGTCACTAGAAGAGACCCAGTACTTC
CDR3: CASSGAGSLEETQYF

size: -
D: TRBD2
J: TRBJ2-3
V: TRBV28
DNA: TGTGCCAGCAGGACTAGCGGACGCACAGATACGCAGTATTTT
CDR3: CASRTSGRTDTQYF

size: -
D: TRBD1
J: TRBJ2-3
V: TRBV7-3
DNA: TGTGCCAGCAGCTTAACGTTACAGGGGGTGGGCACAGATACGCAGTATTTT
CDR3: CASSLTLQGVGTDTQYF